This T cell receptor (beta chain) was observed in a study of blood T cell repertoires in COVID-19. This CDR3 is 16 amino acids long. Per the germline V gene, CDR1 is LGHNA and CDR2 is YNFKEQ. V lost 0 bases to trimming and J lost 4 bases; unmatched junction nucleotides: 3. The method was immunoSEQ multiplex PCR; TCRdb's version includes in-frame clones alone and lacks a portion of them. The sample consists of about 94,000 clones, around 82% of them appearing once. This clone appeared a few times. The sample comprised peripheral blood. The receptor was isolated from a man between 60 and 75 years old with acute or convalescent COVID-19. This chain connects TRBV4-2 to TRBJ2-3; 11 bases match TRBD2. CDR3 sequence reads: CASSQDGLAGSDTQYF. CDR3 DNA sequence: TGTGCCAGCAGCCAAGATGGACTAGCGGGTTCAGATACGCAGTATTTT.